This T cell receptor beta chain derives from a study of shared clonotypes between healthy human individuals. Overall study results and limits: Researchers found naive subsets generally carried larger estimated richness than memory subsets. Lower generation probabilities were found for non-shared clonotypes than for those shared by all four donors.

Of note for this clone: The antigen remains undetermined.

From germline, CDR1 is SGHNT and CDR2 YYREEE (reference sequence). V lost 2 bases and J 1 base, leaving 9 bases between the germline ends. The CDR3 length is 14 residues. Genomic DNA belonging to each subset was distributed in equal measure over several immunoSEQ plates. Clones were read by immunoSEQ multiplex PCR, and TCRdb kept only the in-frame ones, dropping some. The sample holds approximately 980,000 clones, more than 75% seen once. Material: memory CD4+ T cells sorted from blood. The subset: CD45RA-negative fraction. The sequence was obtained from a man aged 18 to 35 in good health. The chain couples TRBV5-4 to TRBJ1-1; a possible D gene is TRBD1 (5 bases). The CDR3 coding sequence is TGTGCCAGCAGCTTCGAGGGGTCGAACACTGAAGCTTTCTTT. Its protein product is CASSFEGSNTEAFF.